This entry is about one T cell receptor beta chain. It has no known antigen specificity. No qualities accompany the bases; no much larger clone lies one base away. Libraries were prepared through 5' RACE. These reads were obtained on an Illumina HiSeq 2000. Template switching introduced a universal primer binding site; the final cDNA contained a unique molecular identifier, enabling accurate counting of TCR cDNA molecules. First-strand cDNA for TCR alpha and beta chains was synthesized from specific primers in the conserved constant-segment region. Each cDNA library was double barcoded, with a SMART-Mk sample barcode plus Illumina barcodes, to control for contamination. Two successive PCR steps introduced TruSeq adapter sequences along with Illumina sample barcodes. The TCR alpha and beta cDNA libraries were sequenced on the Illumina HiSeq platform using custom primers. In the authors' own workflow: MiGEC processed the raw reads to extract unique molecular identifiers, while MiXCR was used to determine the CDR3 positions. For each individual, recombination models were inferred using an EM algorithm with the repgenHMM and IGoR tools. The analysis of shared clonotypes was done with the tcR package in R, with sharing normalized by the product of cloneset sizes. To study raw recombination without the effects of thymic and clonal selection, out-of-frame nonproductive sequences were analyzed. TCRdb trimmed the raw reads at Q25, called clones with MiXCR and kept productive beta chains. Rows matching on CDR3 protein sequence are summarized as one entry with the most common DNA and genes. TCRdb's processing, not the authors' own work, is the source of the V and J calls. This sample has some 250,000 distinct CDR3 sequences in its table, and 6.5% of those were observed once. 14% to 15% of the sample is held by the ten biggest clonotypes.

Every donor was a healthy Caucasian. Three pairs of female monozygotic twins, all aged about 18 to 30 years, were included in the twin cohort. Positive isolation kits from Invitrogen were used to isolate the CD4+ and CD8+ T cell populations. The CDR3 measures 17 amino acids from cysteine to phenylalanine. This entry keeps only the CDR3 DNA: 51 bases, framed from base 1. V is clipped by 0 bases and J by 4 bases, and the sequence between their germline boundaries is 18 bases long. Via the germline V gene, CDR1 is MNHEY and CDR2 SVGAGI. The record originates from a study of identical twins (dated by TCRdb to the mid-2010s). Background for the entire study: The study deep-sequenced TCR alpha and beta repertoires from monozygotic twins, unrelated adults of various ages and cord blood to test whether fetal clonotypes persist. Replicate twin experiments were performed at different times using different library preparation protocols to rule out contamination.

Broad study findings and their caveats: Abundant cord blood beta clonotypes had fewer insertions, young adult naive repertoires showed a similar but weaker trend, and memory repertoires showed no such trend. A weaker excess of twin sharing was found in beta out-of-frame sequences because the signal-to-noise ratio was lowered by fewer shared sequences. Compared with coincidental sharing between unrelated individuals, out-of-frame TCR alpha sequences shared between twins had an excess of sequences with low generation probability. Recombination models systematically underestimated out-of-frame TCR alpha sharing in monozygotic twins but agreed with sharing between unrelated individuals. Because the same donors could not be followed over many years, the conclusions relied on cross-sectional statistical analysis. Invariant T cells such as MAIT and iNKT could partly confound zero-insertion analyses, though diverse VJ usage argued against this for most clonotypes.

This sample was also put to use in a study of T cells expressing NK-cell markers. According to the second study: Three sorted T-cell subsets (CD3+CD56+NKG2C+, CD3+CD56+NKG2C- and CD3+CD56-NKG2C+) from 7 to 9 donors had their TCR beta-chain repertoires profiled. Of the eight sequenced donors, seven were found to be HCMV-seropositive and one was found to be HCMV-seronegative. To restrict sorting to alphabetaTCR-expressing T cells, an anti-gammadeltaTCR antibody was added in several experiments. In over 5 donors, the dominant CD3+CD56+NKG2C+ clonotypes were among the top 10 CD8+ clonotypes and accounted for 1.0-7.0% of CD8+ T cells. Those dominant clonotypes were again the most abundant among CD3+CD56-NKG2C+ cells in a handful of donors, at about 28.3-60.1%. Whether the expanded NKG2C-expressing T cell clones were specific for HCMV antigens remained unclear. The eight sequenced donors were randomly selected healthy volunteers, three men and five women. To determine HCMV serostatus, a commercial ELISA kit was used to detect HCMV-specific IgG in serum. MIGEC was used to demultiplex reads and group the reads by UMI, and MiTCR was used to assemble and quantify clonotypes. To remove erroneous sequences, TCR cDNA sequences were retained only when supported by two or more reads. The tcR package was used for downstream repertoire analysis, and clonotypes were matched between fractions using CDR3 nucleotide sequence together with V segment. VDJmatch was used to annotate antigen specificity against VDJdb, with one amino acid substitution allowed in CDR3.

The chain links TRBV6-5 with TRBJ1-2; too little of a D gene remains to name it. This TCR was recovered from a woman between 18 and 29 years old in good health. The sample taken for sequencing was CD8+ T cells sorted from blood. The nucleotides read TGTGCCAGCAGTTACTCGATCATCTCGACTGATATCTATGGCTACACCTTC. This is translated as CASSYSIISTDIYGYTF.